This entry features one T cell receptor (beta chain) sequence. As originally analysed: Reference gene primer amplification gave estimated nucleated cell counts. The data were produced by immunoSEQ multiplex PCR, yet TCRdb's version contains in-frame clones alone and is incomplete. D and trimming were read from the DNA, whereas the V and J calls and clone size are those reported in that table. The table shows more than 200,000 clones, with 70% to 85% occurring only once. This specimen belongs to a study of blood T cell repertoires in COVID-19. About the study: Acute and convalescent COVID-19 specimens originated in the United States, Italy and Spain. Nucleic acid was either cDNA or gDNA, and it came from T cells, B-cell-depleted T cells, or PBMCs.

The V end was cut by 3 bases, the J end by 4 bases, with 15 bases between. Germline V CDR1 and CDR2: SGHRS, YFSETQ. This CDR3 comprises 15 residues. Sequenced sample: peripheral blood. This chain uses TRBV5-1 with TRBJ2-3, with D tentatively TRBD2 (6 bases). The sequence was obtained from a woman aged 40-49 years with active or convalescent COVID-19. In nucleotides, the CDR3 is TGCGCCAGCAGCTCGACCGGGACTGAGTCAGATACGCAGTATTTT. Its protein is CASSSTGTESDTQYF. Combining the CDR3 with reference TRBV5-1 and TRBJ2-3 gives the whole variable domain KAGVTQTPRYLIKTRGQQVTLSCSPISGHRSVSWYQQTPGQGLQFLFEYFSETQRNKGNFPGRFSGRQFSNSRSEMNVSTLELGDSALYLCASSSTGTESDTQYFGPGTRLTVL.